These 10 T cell receptor beta chains came from one sample sequenced in a study of T cells in Graves' hyperthyroidism and ophthalmopathy (dated by TCRdb to about 2019). Preparation of the library involved multiplex PCR. Sequencing relied on an Illumina HiSeq 2000. Amplification of TCR beta CDR3 regions was carried out from RNA transcripts. A first-round RT-PCR of the TCR CDR3 used the HTBI primer set with the Qiagen OneStep RT-PCR kit. The public sequencing data were trimmed at Q25 with fastp and processed into clonotypes with MiXCR by TCRdb, which kept only in-frame beta chains. One record per CDR3 amino acid sequence lists the most common genes and DNA. The sample data list 700,000 or so distinct CDR3 sequences, and 15% to 20% of these were observed just once. Approximately 8% of the sample belongs to the ten largest clones. Source material: blood. The receptors shown here come from a man in his late teens or twenties with Graves' hyperthyroidism.

In its sample, this clonotype was seen many times. This chain uses TRBV28 with TRBJ2-7; a weak D match, TRBD1 (5 bases). Germline V lookup: CDR1 MDHEN, CDR2 SYDVKM. This CDR3 contains 16 residues. Trimming left V 1 base short and J 2 bases short, with 15 bases between. CDR3 nucleotides: TGTGCCAGCAGTTTATCTTCCCGCGGACATGCCTACGAGCAGTACTTC. Its translation is CASSLSSRGHAYEQYF.

This clonotype appeared many times. V and J are TRBV11-2 and TRBJ2-3, with D unresolved. V lost 3 bases and J 1 base, leaving 11 bases between the germline ends. Germline V gene sequence: CDR1 SGHAT, CDR2 FQNNGV. The CDR3 contains 15 residues. This chain's CDR3 is CASSFLAPGTDTQYF. Written as DNA, the CDR3 is TGTGCCAGCAGCTTTCTTGCCCCCGGCACAGATACGCAGTATTTT.

This clonotype was counted many times. CDR3 sequence reads: CASAWGTQRENEQFF. CDR3 DNA: TGTGCTAGTGCCTGGGGGACCCAGAGGGAGAATGAGCAGTTCTTC. This rearrangement joins TRBV12-5 to TRBJ2-1; perhaps D is TRBD1 or TRBD2 (5 bases each). Looked up from germline, CDR1 is LGHNT and CDR2 is FRNRAP. The CDR3 extends over 15 amino acids. The ends were cut back, 7 bases at V and 7 bases at J, with 20 bases in the middle.

Details on this clonotype: Sequence at one end of the junction differs from germline and may be a read error. The V call is TRBV4-3, the J call TRBJ2-1; 9 bases map to TRBD2. Germline CDR1 reads LGHNA; CDR2 reads YSLEER. The CDR3 spans 15 residues. This CDR3 is CASSHLAGEGPEQLF. The CDR3 bases are TGCGCCAGCAGCCATTTAGCGGGAGAGGGACCCGAACAGCTCTTC.

This clonotype came up a few times. V is TRBV7-2 and J is TRBJ2-4, with 11 bases fitting TRBD2. The CDR3 has 16 amino acids. The junction had 3 bases not matched to a gene; V was cut back by 4 bases and J by 1 base. The germline V gene has CDR1 SGHTA and CDR2 FQGNSA. The DNA of the CDR3 is TGTGCCAGCAGCTCTTCTAGCGGGAGGGCCAAAAACATTCAGTACTTC. It specifies CASSSSSGRAKNIQYF.

Many counts were recorded for this clonotype. This chain links TRBV12-3 or TRBV12-4 with TRBJ1-2; no definite D call. CDR3 length: 13 residues. V shed 6 bases and J shed 3 bases, with 11 bases lying between them. Written as DNA, the CDR3 is TGTGCCAGCAGGGATCTCGGGGACTATGGCTACACCTTC. This codes for CASRDLGDYGYTF.

The chain recombines TRBV5-1 with TRBJ1-1; D unresolved. CDR1 SGHRS and CDR2 YFSETQ come from the germline V gene. V was cut by 2 bases and J by 2 bases, with 10 bases left in between. CDR3 length: 14 residues. This CDR3 is CASSFYSANTEAFF. CDR3 DNA: TGCGCCAGCAGCTTCTACTCCGCTAACACTGAAGCTTTCTTT.

In its sample, this clonotype was seen many times. This chain joins TRBV7-8 and TRBJ1-2; D is possibly TRBD1 (6 bases). This CDR3 has 16 amino acids. Per germline, CDR1 SGHVS and CDR2 FQNEAQ. Trimming shortened V by 5 bases and J by 4 bases, and 20 bases separated the two germline ends. In DNA, the CDR3 is TGTGCCAGCAGCCAGAGGGGGGCAGGGTCGGCCTATGGCTACACCTTC. Translated, it gives CASSQRGAGSAYGYTF.

This clonotype was detected a few times. This chain connects TRBV7-2 to TRBJ2-5; 7 nucleotides agree with TRBD2. CDR1 and CDR2 from the germline V gene are SGHTA and FQGNSA. CDR3 size: 15 residues. V shed 5 bases, J shed 4 bases, and the junction held 10 bases outside the gene matches. The chain's CDR3 is CASSPTRGVVETQYF. The DNA of the CDR3 is TGTGCCAGCAGCCCGACCCGGGGGGTCGTAGAGACCCAGTACTTC. The entire variable domain, with the rest obtained from reference TRBV7-2 and TRBJ2-5, is as follows: GAGVSQSPSNKVTEKGKDVELRCDPISGHTALYWYRQSLGQGLEFLIYFQGNSAPDKSGLPSDRFSAERTGGSVSTLTIQRTQQEDSAVYLCASSPTRGVVETQYFGPGTRLLVL.

This clonotype was observed a handful of times. The chain joins TRBV9 to TRBJ1-1; weak D call: TRBD1 (6 bases). Trimming pared 4 bases from V and 5 bases from J, leaving 15 bases between. The germline gives CDR1 SGDLS, CDR2 YYNGEE. The CDR3 runs 14 residues. CDR3 nucleotide sequence: TGTGCCAGCAGCACCGGGACACCCTGGACTGAAGCTTTCTTT. Translating it yields CASSTGTPWTEAFF.